This T cell receptor (beta chain) was identified in a study of blood T cell repertoires in COVID-19 (dated by TCRdb to 2020 to 2022). Concerning the study at large: Samples from collaborators originated in the United States, Italy and Spain and spanned both the acute and convalescent phases of COVID-19. The samples were drawn from the first 160 participants of the ongoing ImmuneRACE study and from over a thousand subjects provided by 6 global collaborators. Deeply sampled blood TCRbeta repertoires from subjects exposed to, actively infected with, or recovered from COVID-19 were included in the dataset. The material from the prospective study consisted of cDNA or gDNA derived from T cells, B-cell-depleted T cells, or PBMCs. The repertoires were made available in a free public database intended to serve as a resource for research on the immune response to SARS-CoV-2. A de-identified subject ID, COVID-19 status, age in years and sex were almost always included in the sample metadata. Where HLA class I and class II types were available, the types were taken from metadata supplied by the sample provider, not from assay-based typing. Results and caveats for the whole study, not just this receptor: How much clinical and demographic metadata was included differed by source and by participant, and the metadata was provided uncurated.

The immunoSEQ Assay, a bias-controlled multiplex PCR, was used to amplify TCRbeta CDR3 regions from genomic DNA. Per the authors' processing: Within the assay, amplification of reference gene primers was used to estimate how many nucleated cells each sample contained. To quantify the absolute abundance of each unique TCRbeta CDR3 rearrangement, sequence reads were collapsed and filtered. For each sample, productive Simpson clonality was calculated as the square root of Simpson's diversity index over productive rearrangements. The source is immuneACCESS, and TCRdb retained only in-frame sequences with V and J called. Part of the clones is not carried over; for the studies checked, unresolved V genes explain less than half of this, and the remainder is unexplained. The DNA gave D and trimming, while V, J and clone size come from that table. The sample table contains roughly 670,000 clones; only one count was recorded for about nine tenths of them. Roughly 0.25% of the sample belongs to the ten largest clones.

Whole blood was collected in K2EDTA tubes by collaborating institutions according to the institutions' own protocols. Collaborator samples were shipped for TCRbeta analysis as frozen whole blood, isolated PBMCs, or DNA extracted from either sample type. The V and J ends are trimmed by 0 bases and 9 bases, leaving 10 bases between them. CDR3 length: 12 amino acids, cysteine to phenylalanine. Kept here is only the CDR3 DNA, which spans 36 bases and is read in frame from base 1. The germline V gene specifies SGHDT as CDR1 and YYEEEE as CDR2. Worth noting for this clone: The antigen it binds to is not known. Per-base qualities were not stored, and no clone one base away is much larger.

Recombination joined TRBV5-6 with TRBJ2-7, with the D segment identity uncertain. Sample: peripheral blood. The TCR was taken from a woman younger than 35 with acute or convalescent COVID-19. DNA sequence: TGTGCCAGCAGCTTGGGGGCGCACGGGCAGTACTTC. This sequence encodes CASSLGAHGQYF.